What follows are 6 T cell receptor beta chains derived from one specimen sequenced in a study of cytomegalovirus exposure and HLA in healthy donors. The PCR was carried out with 60 Vbeta primers and 13 Jbeta primers. The repertoire was sequenced with immunoSEQ multiplex PCR; TCRdb's copy has only in-frame clones and lacks some. The sample includes 89,000 or so clones, around 75% of them seen just once. Sequences were obtained from PBMCs. The receptor set was obtained from a young man in good health and CMV-seropositive.

The chain combines TRBV5-4 with TRBJ2-1, with 8 nucleotides matching TRBD2. Germline V gene data show CDR1 as SGHNT and CDR2 as YYREEE (reference sequence). Unmatched junction bases numbered 4, after V lost 2 bases and J lost 9 bases. The CDR3 is made up of 13 amino acids. The CDR3 is CASSFGRGGEQFF. The CDR3 nucleotides read TGTGCCAGCAGCTTCGGTCGGGGGGGTGAGCAGTTCTTC.

This chain joins TRBV7-8 and TRBJ1-1; 8 bases agree with TRBD1. The ends lost 3 bases at V and 6 bases at J; junction bases unmatched: 12. Germline loops: CDR1 SGHVS, CDR2 FQNEAQ. This CDR3 comprises 16 residues. CDR3 amino acids: CASSLMLGQGIAEAFF. The CDR3 DNA is TGTGCCAGCAGCTTGATGCTAGGACAGGGTATTGCTGAAGCTTTCTTT. The variable domain in full, completed from reference TRBV7-8 and TRBJ1-1, reads GAGVSQSPRYKVAKRGQDVALRCDPISGHVSLFWYQQALGQGPEFLTYFQNEAQLDKSGLPSDRFFAERPEGSVSTLKIQRTQQEDSAVYLCASSLMLGQGIAEAFFGQGTRLTVV.

CDR3 loop: CASWGLHSGANVLTF. CDR3 DNA sequence: TGTGCCAGTTGGGGACTTCACTCTGGGGCCAACGTCCTGACTTTC. The V and J genes are TRBV19 and TRBJ2-6, with TRBD2 as a possible D gene (6 bases). There are 15 residues in the CDR3. Germline loops: CDR1 LNHDA, CDR2 SQIVND (reference sequence). Trimming took 8 bases from V and 0 from J, leaving 11 bases between them.

V gene TRBV2 combines with J gene TRBJ2-2, with 11 nucleotides matching TRBD1. V was pared by 4 bases and J by 6 bases, with 4 bases of the junction left unmatched. The CDR3 has 15 residues. CDR1 is SNHLY and CDR2 is FYNNEI in the germline V gene. The CDR3 DNA is TGTGCCAGCAGTGGGACAGGGGGCTTGTCCGGGGAGCTGTTTTTT. This gives the protein CASSGTGGLSGELFF.

The J gene is TRBJ1-5, the V gene TRBV30, with D uncertain. CDR3 size: 14 residues. Germline CDR1 is GTSNPN and CDR2 is SVGIG (reference sequence). Trimming pared 0 bases from V and 6 bases from J, leaving 12 bases between. The DNA for the CDR3 is TGTGCCTGGAGTGTAAGAGGGAAAGGTCAGCCCCAGCATTTT. The encoded protein is CAWSVRGKGQPQHF.

The chain is built from TRBV28 and TRBJ2-7, with D tentatively TRBD1 (7 bases). The germline V gene encodes CDR1 MDHEN and CDR2 SYDVKM. CDR3 length: 14 residues. V lost 2 bases, J lost 4 bases, and 12 bases lay in between. DNA for the CDR3: TGTGCCAGCAGTTTAATCAGGGGGAGGTACGAGCAGTACTTC. It specifies CASSLIRGRYEQYF.